The 16 T cell receptor beta chains in this list originate from one sample, sequenced in a study of radiation and T cells in renal cell carcinoma. The assay was immunoSEQ multiplex PCR, and TCRdb's table has in-frame clones only and misses some. The sample lists 150,000 or so clones; more than 70% were seen once. Time point noted: baseline pretreatment blood. Treatment described: 15 Gy SBRT to primary tumor, nephrectomy 4 weeks later. The source was blood, collected from a patient whose treatment included radiotherapy and nephrectomy. All receptors derive from a woman aged 45-60 years with renal cell carcinoma.

This sequence joins TRBV5-5 and TRBJ1-6; 7 bases line up with TRBD1. Germline CDR1 and CDR2: SGHKS and YYEKEE (reference sequence). Trimming at V came to 2 bases and at J to 9 bases, leaving 8 bases not matched to a gene. CDR3 length: 15 residues. This CDR3 reads CASSFDRDRGSPLHF. Written as DNA, the CDR3 is TGTGCCAGCAGCTTCGACAGGGATCGAGGTTCACCCCTCCACTTT.

The chain has TRBV6-1 and TRBJ2-7; 7 nucleotides match TRBD2. The CDR3 covers 13 residues. Losses at the gene ends were 7 bases for V and 6 bases for J; bases not matched to a gene: 9. Germline loops: CDR1 MNHNS, CDR2 SASEGT. CDR3 nucleotides: TGTGCCAGCATGGGGAGGGCTTTCGGCGAGCAGTACTTC. Its translation: CASMGRAFGEQYF.

The gene calls are TRBV19 and TRBJ1-4; D is ambiguous. V was clipped by 0 bases and J by 7 bases, with 9 bases between them. CDR3 size: 14 residues. Germline CDR1 is LNHDA and CDR2 is SQIVND (reference sequence). CDR3 loop: CASSIEGIGEKLFF. In nucleotides, the CDR3 is TGTGCCAGTAGTATAGAGGGGATTGGTGAAAAACTGTTTTTT.

The rearrangement joins TRBV6-5 to TRBJ2-2; a weak D match, TRBD1 (6 bases). Germline V gene sequence: CDR1 MNHEY, CDR2 SVGAGI. This CDR3 is 14 amino acids long. Trimming took 6 bases from V and 7 from J, leaving 15 bases between them. Here the CDR3 reads CASRPGDNLGELFF. The CDR3 DNA sequence: TGTGCCAGCAGACCAGGGGACAATCTCGGGGAGCTGTTTTTT.

The rearrangement uses TRBV28 and TRBJ1-2; D ambiguous. Trimming left V 4 bases short and J 4 bases short, with 4 bases between. The CDR3 has 11 amino acids. Germline loops: CDR1 MDHEN, CDR2 SYDVKM. The CDR3 bases are TGTGCCAGCAGTTACAGCTATGGCTACACCTTC. It yields the protein CASSYSYGYTF.

The V and J genes are TRBV6-5 and TRBJ2-7, with D tentatively TRBD2 (6 bases). The CDR3 contains 14 residues. Germline V gene sequence: CDR1 MNHEY, CDR2 SVGAGI. The V end was cut by 0 bases, the J end by 6 bases, with 12 bases between. The CDR3 region is CASSYSFRRGEQYF. CDR3 nucleotides: TGTGCCAGCAGTTACTCCTTCAGGAGGGGCGAGCAGTACTTC.

The chain joins TRBV19 to TRBJ2-7; no clear D gene. V shed 0 bases and J shed 6 bases, with 9 bases lying between them. Per the germline V gene, CDR1 is LNHDA and CDR2 is SQIVND (reference sequence). The CDR3 totals 13 residues. This CDR3 reads CASSIDPQTEQYF. CDR3 DNA sequence: TGTGCCAGTAGTATAGATCCCCAAACCGAGCAGTACTTC.

This chain links TRBV5-5 with TRBJ1-5, with no clear D. Trimming removed 1 base at V and 2 bases at J, with 13 bases between. The CDR3 extends over 16 amino acids. The germline V gene encodes CDR1 SGHKS and CDR2 YYEKEE (reference sequence). The CDR3 DNA follows: TGTGCCAGCAGCTTGTGGGATTCATCGGGCAATCAGCCCCAGCATTTT. It specifies CASSLWDSSGNQPQHF.

This clone was detected a few times. This chain links TRBV4-1 with TRBJ2-7; D unresolved. Trimming shortened V by 3 bases and J by 2 bases, and 14 bases separated the two germline ends. Germline V gene lookup returns CDR1 MGHRA and CDR2 YSYEKL. The CDR3 totals 15 residues. The CDR3 reads CASSHPGSTTYEQYF. CDR3 in DNA: TGCGCCAGCAGCCACCCCGGCAGCACAACCTACGAGCAGTACTTC.

The chain uses TRBV7-9 and TRBJ1-1; 10 bases are a match to TRBD1. Trimming removed 10 bases from V and 5 bases from J; junction bases left unmatched: 7. CDR3 length: 13 residues. CDR1 SEHNR and CDR2 FQNEAQ come from the germline V gene (reference sequence). The CDR3 sequence: CAISDRGNTEAFF. In DNA, the CDR3 is TGTGCCATTTCGGACAGGGGGAATACTGAAGCTTTCTTT.

Notes on this clone: The junction departs from germline at one end; a sequencing error may be responsible. CDR3 DNA: TGTGCCACTAGTAGTCCGGGAAAAACCTCCTACGAGCAGTACTTC. Its translation is CATSSPGKTSYEQYF. J is TRBJ2-7 and V is TRBV19; weak D call: TRBD2 (5 bases). Germline loops: CDR1 LNHDA, CDR2 SQIVND (reference sequence). The CDR3 runs to 15 residues.

V usage is TRBV7-6 and J usage is TRBJ1-4, with a tentative D call TRBD1 (5 bases). In germline, CDR1 is SGHVS, CDR2 FNYEAQ. Trimming removed 5 bases at V and 4 bases at J, with 11 bases between. CDR3 size: 14 residues. Here the CDR3 reads CASSPGRNNEKLFF. The CDR3 bases are TGTGCCAGCAGCCCGGGACGGAATAATGAAAAACTGTTTTTT. Full variable domain (outside the CDR3, taken from reference TRBV7-6 and TRBJ1-4): GAGVSQSPRYKVTKRGQDVALRCDPISGHVSLYWYRQALGQGPEFLTYFNYEAQQDKSGLPNDRFSAERPEGSISTLTIQRTEQRDSAMYRCASSPGRNNEKLFFGSGTQLSVL.

The rearrangement joins TRBV6-1 to TRBJ1-6; possible D gene TRBD1, 6 bases. Germline V gene lookup returns CDR1 MNHNS and CDR2 SASEGT. Trimming took 1 base from V and 5 from J, leaving 12 bases between them. This CDR3 comprises 16 residues. CDR3 sequence: CASSEVGHGHNSPLHF. Written as DNA, the CDR3 is TGTGCCAGCAGTGAAGTGGGACATGGCCATAATTCACCCCTCCACTTT.

The chain couples TRBV30 to TRBJ2-1, with D perhaps TRBD1 (6 bases). With 0 bases removed from V and 5 bases from J, the gap between germline ends came to 8 bases. In germline, CDR1 is GTSNPN, CDR2 SVGIG (reference sequence). This CDR3 spans 13 amino acids. The CDR3 nucleotides are TGTGCCTGGAGTGTTAACAGGGACAATGAGCAGTTCTTC. This encodes CAWSVNRDNEQFF.

This clone was detected once. CDR3 nucleotide sequence: TGTGCCAGTAGTTGGACAGGGGAGAGCAATCAGCCCCAGCATTTT. As protein: CASSWTGESNQPQHF. V usage is TRBV19 and J usage is TRBJ1-5, with 9 nucleotides matching TRBD1. The CDR3 has 15 amino acids. Germline V gives CDR1 LNHDA, CDR2 SQIVND (reference sequence). V shed 5 bases and J 1 base; nucleotides not matched to a gene: 3.

The genes are TRBV30 and TRBJ1-4; D perhaps matches TRBD1 (6 bases). Trimming removed 1 base from V and 8 bases from J, with 14 bases in between. Per germline, CDR1 GTSNPN and CDR2 SVGIG (reference sequence). The CDR3 is 14 residues long. The CDR3 region has the DNA TGTGCCTGGAGTGACCCGGGGGCGGGCGAAAAACTGTTTTTT. Translating gives CAWSDPGAGEKLFF.